The TCR beta chain described here comes from a study of blood T cell repertoires in COVID-19. Seattle patients were enrolled while actively infected and followed longitudinally. Per the original data handling: It was from reference gene primer amplification that nucleated cell counts were estimated. Here immunoSEQ multiplex PCR was the method, and the copy in TCRdb shows in-frame clones only, minus some. The DNA gave D and trimming, while V, J and clone size come from that table. The sample includes over 200,000 clones, roughly 92% of them seen just once. The trim removed 2 bases at V and 5 bases at J, leaving 6 bases unmatched. The CDR3 runs to 15 residues. The V gene's germline CDR1 is SGHTA and CDR2 FQGTGA.

This TCR derives from a man aged 60-69 years with COVID-19, enrolled during active disease. This chain links TRBV7-3 with TRBJ2-3, with 8 bases lining up with TRBD2. The specimen sequenced was peripheral blood. The CDR3 DNA reads TGTGCCAGCAGCTTAGGTAGCGGGGTTGGAGATACGCAGTATTTT. It specifies CASSLGSGVGDTQYF.